The 10 T cell receptor beta chains given below trace back to one sample, sequenced in a study of cytomegalovirus exposure and HLA in healthy donors (dated by TCRdb to about 2017). Receptor amplification or capture employed the immunoSEQ multiplex PCR assay. For the multiplex PCR, a mixture combining 60 forward primers for TCR Vbeta segments and 13 reverse primers for TCR Jbeta segments was used. TCRdb re-hosts the immuneACCESS table, in-frame sequences only. Its copies lack some clones; in the studies checked, an unresolved V gene accounts for under half of them, and the cause for the rest is not known. Present in this sample are around 100,000 clones, 55% to 65% of which were seen just once. The ten largest make up about 3.8% of the sample. Specimen: PBMCs. These receptors were obtained from a young man in good health and CMV-seropositive.

There are a few counts of this clone. The V call is TRBV2, the J call TRBJ2-5, with a weak D call TRBD2 (6 bases). V was shortened by 6 bases and J by 5 bases, with 19 bases between the two germline ends. The CDR3 has 15 residues. Looked up from germline, CDR1 is SNHLY and CDR2 is FYNNEI. CDR3 sequence reads: CASSDLPRGWETQYF. The CDR3 DNA follows: TGTGCCAGCAGCGACCTCCCCCGGGGGTGGGAGACCCAGTACTTC.

CDR3: CASSSGEETQYF. DNA of the CDR3: TGTGCCAGCAGCAGCGGAGAAGAGACCCAGTACTTC. The V and J genes are TRBV11-3 and TRBJ2-5; D is possibly TRBD2 (5 bases). The CDR3 totals 12 residues. From germline, CDR1 is SGHNT and CDR2 YENEEA. V lost 5 bases, J lost 3 bases, and 7 bases lay in between.

The chain links TRBV2 to TRBJ2-3; no clear D gene. Germline V gene lookup returns CDR1 SNHLY and CDR2 FYNNEI. V gave up 7 bases and J gave up 3 bases, with 11 bases separating them. The CDR3 covers 13 residues. This CDR3 reads CASTRGVTDTQYF. For the CDR3, the DNA is TGTGCCAGCACCAGAGGAGTAACAGATACGCAGTATTTT. Variable domain in full (rest from reference TRBV2 and TRBJ2-3): EPEVTQTPSHQVTQMGQEVILRCVPISNHLYFYWYRQILGQKVEFLVSFYNNEISEKSEIFDDQFSVERPDGSNFTLKIRSTKLEDSAMYFCASTRGVTDTQYFGPGTRLTVL.

V usage is TRBV18 and J usage is TRBJ2-1; 15 bases align to TRBD2. The germline gives CDR1 KGHSH, CDR2 LQKENI. This CDR3 region has 19 residues. Trimming removed 0 bases from V and 0 bases from J; junction bases left unmatched: 3. This CDR3 reads CASSPPGLAGGSSYNEQFF. The CDR3 coding sequence is TGTGCCAGCTCACCACCGGGACTAGCGGGGGGAAGCTCCTACAATGAGCAGTTCTTC.

This clone was seen only a few times. The chain carries TRBV6-1 and TRBJ2-7, with 11 bases that match TRBD2. V was clipped by 7 bases and J by 2 bases; unmatched bases: 7. The CDR3 loop spans 15 amino acids. CDR1 and CDR2 (germline): MNHNS, SASEGT. The chain's CDR3 is CASTPGTSGTYEQYF. CDR3 DNA sequence: TGTGCCAGCACACCCGGGACTAGCGGAACCTACGAGCAGTACTTC.

The chain employs TRBV4-1 and TRBJ1-2; 12 nucleotides agree with TRBD1. The CDR3 extends over 16 amino acids. Looked up from germline, CDR1 is MGHRA and CDR2 is YSYEKL. With V trimmed by 1 base and J by 6 bases, 6 bases remained unmatched. The CDR3 nucleotides read TGCGCCAGCAGCCAAGTTCCGGGGACAGGGGGCCATGGCTACACCTTC. This sequence encodes CASSQVPGTGGHGYTF.

The chain has TRBV6-5 and TRBJ1-3; TRBD1 aligns across 7 bases. Germline CDR1 reads MNHEY; CDR2 reads SVGAGI. Trimming took 6 bases from V and 4 from J; bases not matched to a gene: 3. This CDR3 contains 13 residues. CDR3 loop: CASSATGGNTIYF. CDR3 sequence (DNA): TGTGCCAGCAGCGCGACAGGGGGAAACACCATATATTTT.

This clone was observed a few times. V and J are TRBV29-1 and TRBJ2-5, with a possible D match to TRBD1 (6 bases). Germline loops: CDR1 SQVTM, CDR2 ANQGSEA. With 6 bases removed from V and 5 bases from J, the gap between germline ends came to 13 bases. CDR3 size: 12 residues. The CDR3 DNA sequence: TGCAGCGTACGACAGGTCTCGGAGACCCAGTACTTC. Its protein is CSVRQVSETQYF.

The chain employs TRBV30 and TRBJ2-5; tentative D call: TRBD1 (6 bases). The DNA matches TRBJ2-7 better at its end, which makes the J call doubtful. Germline V gene sequence: CDR1 GTSNPN, CDR2 SVGIG (reference sequence). The CDR3 runs to 14 residues. In DNA form, the CDR3 reads TGTGCCTGGAGTCTGAAAGGGACAACCTACGAGCAGTACTTC. Translated: CAWSLKGTTYEQYF.

The V and J genes are TRBV15 and TRBJ1-2; 9 bases are shared with TRBD1. Germline V gene lookup returns CDR1 LNHNV and CDR2 YYDKDF (reference sequence). J gave up 5 bases and V 5 bases, and 6 bases lay outside the gene matches. The CDR3 is 14 residues long. The CDR3 loop reads CATSRRGQGYGYTF. Written as DNA, the CDR3 is TGTGCCACCAGCCGTAGAGGACAGGGGTATGGCTACACCTTC.